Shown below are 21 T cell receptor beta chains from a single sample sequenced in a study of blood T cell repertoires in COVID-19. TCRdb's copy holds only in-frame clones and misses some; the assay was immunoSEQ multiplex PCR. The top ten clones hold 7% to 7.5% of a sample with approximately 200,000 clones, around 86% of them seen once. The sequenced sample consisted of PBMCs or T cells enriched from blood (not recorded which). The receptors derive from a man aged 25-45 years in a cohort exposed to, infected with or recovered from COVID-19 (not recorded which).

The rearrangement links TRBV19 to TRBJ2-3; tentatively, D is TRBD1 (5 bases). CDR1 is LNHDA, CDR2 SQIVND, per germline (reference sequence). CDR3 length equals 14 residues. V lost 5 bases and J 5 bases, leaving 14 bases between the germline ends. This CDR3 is CASSLRQIRDTQYF. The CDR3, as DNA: TGTGCCAGTAGTTTGCGACAGATTCGAGATACGCAGTATTTT. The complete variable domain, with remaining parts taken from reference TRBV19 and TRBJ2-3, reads DGGITQSPKYLFRKEGQNVTLSCEQNLNHDAMYWYRQDPGQGLRLIYYSQIVNDFQKGDIAEGYSVSREKKESFPLTVTSAQKNPTAFYLCASSLRQIRDTQYFGPGTRLTVL.

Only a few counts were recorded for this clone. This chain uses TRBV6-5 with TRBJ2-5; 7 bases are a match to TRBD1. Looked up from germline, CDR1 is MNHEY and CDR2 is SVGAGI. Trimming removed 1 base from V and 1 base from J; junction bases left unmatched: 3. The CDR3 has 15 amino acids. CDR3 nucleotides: TGTGCCAGCAGTTACTTCGGGACAGCCCAAGAGACCCAGTACTTC. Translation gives CASSYFGTAQETQYF.

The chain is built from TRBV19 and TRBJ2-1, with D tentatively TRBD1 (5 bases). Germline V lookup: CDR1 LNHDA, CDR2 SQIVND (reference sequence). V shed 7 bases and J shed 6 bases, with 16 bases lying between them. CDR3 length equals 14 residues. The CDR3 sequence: CASTTKGVLNEQFF. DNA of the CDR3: TGTGCCAGTACAACAAAAGGGGTTCTCAATGAGCAGTTCTTC.

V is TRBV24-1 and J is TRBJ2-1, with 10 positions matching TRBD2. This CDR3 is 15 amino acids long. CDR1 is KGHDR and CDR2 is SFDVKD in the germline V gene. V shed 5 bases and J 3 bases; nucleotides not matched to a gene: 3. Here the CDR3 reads CATSGRTSGYNEQFF. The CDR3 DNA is TGTGCCACCAGTGGACGGACTAGCGGCTACAATGAGCAGTTCTTC.

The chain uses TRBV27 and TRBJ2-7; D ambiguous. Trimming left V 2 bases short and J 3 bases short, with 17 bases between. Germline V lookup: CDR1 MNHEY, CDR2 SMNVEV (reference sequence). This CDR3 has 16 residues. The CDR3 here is CASSLGLPFFDYEQYF. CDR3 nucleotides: TGTGCCAGCAGTTTAGGCCTTCCTTTTTTCGACTACGAGCAGTACTTC.

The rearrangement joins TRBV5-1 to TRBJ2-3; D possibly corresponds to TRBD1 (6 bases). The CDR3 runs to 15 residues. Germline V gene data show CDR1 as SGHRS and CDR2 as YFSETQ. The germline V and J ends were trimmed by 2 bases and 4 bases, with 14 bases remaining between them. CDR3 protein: CASSLGTGSPDTQYF. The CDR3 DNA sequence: TGCGCCAGCAGCTTAGGAACAGGGTCTCCAGATACGCAGTATTTT.

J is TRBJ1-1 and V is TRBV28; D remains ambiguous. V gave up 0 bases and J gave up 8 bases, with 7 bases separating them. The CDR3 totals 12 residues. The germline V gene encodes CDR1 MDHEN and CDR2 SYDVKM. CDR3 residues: CASSLWSTEAFF. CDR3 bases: TGTGCCAGCAGTTTATGGTCTACCGAAGCTTTCTTT.

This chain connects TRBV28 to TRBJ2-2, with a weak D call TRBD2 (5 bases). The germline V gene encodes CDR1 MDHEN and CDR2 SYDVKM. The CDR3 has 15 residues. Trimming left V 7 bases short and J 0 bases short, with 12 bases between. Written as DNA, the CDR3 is TGTGCCAGCACCACCAGCGGAGCGAACACCGGGGAGCTGTTTTTT. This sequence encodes CASTTSGANTGELFF.

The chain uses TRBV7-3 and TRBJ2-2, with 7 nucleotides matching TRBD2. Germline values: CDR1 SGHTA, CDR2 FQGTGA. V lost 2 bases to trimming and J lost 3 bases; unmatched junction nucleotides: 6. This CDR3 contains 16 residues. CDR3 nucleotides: TGTGCCAGCAGCTTATCTCGCGGGAGCCACACCGGGGAGCTGTTTTTT. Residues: CASSLSRGSHTGELFF.

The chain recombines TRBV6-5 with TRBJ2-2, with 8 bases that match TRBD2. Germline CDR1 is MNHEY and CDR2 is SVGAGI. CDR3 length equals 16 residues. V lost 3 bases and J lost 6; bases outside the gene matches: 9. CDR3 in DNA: TGTGCCAGCAGTTATGGAGCGGGAGCGATCTCCGGGGAGCTGTTTTTT. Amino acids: CASSYGAGAISGELFF.

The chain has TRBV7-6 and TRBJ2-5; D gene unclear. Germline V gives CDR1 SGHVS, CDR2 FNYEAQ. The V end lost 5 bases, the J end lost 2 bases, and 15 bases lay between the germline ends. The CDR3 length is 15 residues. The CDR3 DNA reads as TGTGCCAGCAGCCCCCAAGAGGCCCCTCAAGAGACCCAGTACTTC. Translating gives CASSPQEAPQETQYF.

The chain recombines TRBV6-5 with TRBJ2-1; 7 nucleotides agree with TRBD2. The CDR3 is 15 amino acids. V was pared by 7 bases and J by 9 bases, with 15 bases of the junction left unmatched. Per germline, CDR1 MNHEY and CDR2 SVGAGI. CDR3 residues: CASTDFGGSKIEQFF. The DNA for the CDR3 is TGTGCCAGCACCGACTTCGGCGGGAGTAAGATTGAGCAGTTCTTC.

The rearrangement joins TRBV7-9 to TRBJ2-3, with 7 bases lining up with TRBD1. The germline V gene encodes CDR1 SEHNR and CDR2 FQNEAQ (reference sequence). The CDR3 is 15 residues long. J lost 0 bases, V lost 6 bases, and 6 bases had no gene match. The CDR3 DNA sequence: TGTGCCAGCAGAGTAACAGGGGCTAGCACAGATACGCAGTATTTT. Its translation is CASRVTGASTDTQYF. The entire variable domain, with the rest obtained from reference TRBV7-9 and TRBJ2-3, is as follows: DTGVSQNPRHKITKRGQNVTFRCDPISEHNRLYWYRQTLGQGPEFLTYFQNEAQLEKSRLLSDRFSAERPKGSFSTLEIQRTEQGDSAMYLCASRVTGASTDTQYFGPGTRLTVL.

The CDR3 DNA reads as TGCGCCAGCAGATCGGGAGGGGAGCAGTTCTTC. It specifies CASRSGGEQFF. The rearrangement joins TRBV5-1 to TRBJ2-1; 8 bases align to TRBD2. Per the germline V gene, CDR1 is SGHRS and CDR2 is YFSETQ. V shed 5 bases, J shed 10 bases, and the junction held 2 bases outside the gene matches. There are 11 residues in the CDR3.

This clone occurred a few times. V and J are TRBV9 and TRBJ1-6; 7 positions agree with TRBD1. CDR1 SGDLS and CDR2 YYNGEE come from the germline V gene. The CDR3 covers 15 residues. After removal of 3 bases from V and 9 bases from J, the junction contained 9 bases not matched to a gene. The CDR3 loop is CASSGSRTGGSPLHF. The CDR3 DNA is TGTGCCAGCAGCGGAAGCCGGACAGGAGGTTCACCCCTCCACTTT.

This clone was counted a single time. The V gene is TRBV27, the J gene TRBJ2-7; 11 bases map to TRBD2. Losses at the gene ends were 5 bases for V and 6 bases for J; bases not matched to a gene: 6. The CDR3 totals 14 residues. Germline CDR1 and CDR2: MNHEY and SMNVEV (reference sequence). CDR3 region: CASSATSGSAEQYF. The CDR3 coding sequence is TGTGCCAGCAGTGCAACTAGCGGGAGTGCCGAGCAGTACTTC.

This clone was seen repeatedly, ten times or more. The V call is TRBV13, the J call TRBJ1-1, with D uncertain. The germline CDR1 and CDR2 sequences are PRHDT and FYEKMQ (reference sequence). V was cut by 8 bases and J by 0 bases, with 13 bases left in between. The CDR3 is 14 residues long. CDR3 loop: CASSSRRMNTEAFF. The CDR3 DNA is TGTGCCAGCTCTTCAAGGCGGATGAACACTGAAGCTTTCTTT.

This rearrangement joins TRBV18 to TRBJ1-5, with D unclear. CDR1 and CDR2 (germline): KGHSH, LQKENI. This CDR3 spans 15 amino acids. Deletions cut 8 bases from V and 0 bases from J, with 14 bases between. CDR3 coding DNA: TGTGCCAGCCCTCGGGGAGCTTATAGCAATCAGCCCCAGCATTTT. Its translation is CASPRGAYSNQPQHF.

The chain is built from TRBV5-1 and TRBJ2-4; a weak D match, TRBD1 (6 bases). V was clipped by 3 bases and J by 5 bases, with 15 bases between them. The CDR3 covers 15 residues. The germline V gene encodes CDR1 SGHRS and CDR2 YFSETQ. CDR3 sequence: CASSSRPKGENIQYF. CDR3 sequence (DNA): TGCGCCAGCAGCTCACGGCCTAAGGGGGAAAACATTCAGTACTTC.

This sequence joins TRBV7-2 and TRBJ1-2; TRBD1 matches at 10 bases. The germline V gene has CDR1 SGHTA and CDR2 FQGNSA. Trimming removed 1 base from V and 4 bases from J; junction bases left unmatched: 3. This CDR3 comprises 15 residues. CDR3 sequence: CASSLGQGATYGYTF. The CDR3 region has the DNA TGTGCCAGCAGCTTAGGACAGGGGGCAACCTATGGCTACACCTTC. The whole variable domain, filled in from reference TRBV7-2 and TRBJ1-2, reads GAGVSQSPSNKVTEKGKDVELRCDPISGHTALYWYRQSLGQGLEFLIYFQGNSAPDKSGLPSDRFSAERTGGSVSTLTIQRTQQEDSAVYLCASSLGQGATYGYTFGSGTRLTVV.

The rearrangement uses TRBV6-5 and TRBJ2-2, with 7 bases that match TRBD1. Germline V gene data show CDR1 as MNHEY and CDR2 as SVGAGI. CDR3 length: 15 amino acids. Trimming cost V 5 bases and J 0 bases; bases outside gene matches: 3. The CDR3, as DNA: TGTGCCAGCAGTATCGGGACAGCGAACACCGGGGAGCTGTTTTTT. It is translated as CASSIGTANTGELFF.